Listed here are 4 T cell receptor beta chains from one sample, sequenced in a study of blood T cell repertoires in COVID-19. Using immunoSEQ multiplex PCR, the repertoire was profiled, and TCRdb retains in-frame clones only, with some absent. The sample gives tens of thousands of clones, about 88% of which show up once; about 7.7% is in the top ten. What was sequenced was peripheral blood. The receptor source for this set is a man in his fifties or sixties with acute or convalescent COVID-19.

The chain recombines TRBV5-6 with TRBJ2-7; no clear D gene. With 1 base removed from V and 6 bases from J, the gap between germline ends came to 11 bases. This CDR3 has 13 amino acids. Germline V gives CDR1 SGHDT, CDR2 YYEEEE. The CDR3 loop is CASSLLRVGEQYF. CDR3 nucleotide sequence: TGTGCCAGCAGCTTGTTACGGGTCGGCGAGCAGTACTTC.

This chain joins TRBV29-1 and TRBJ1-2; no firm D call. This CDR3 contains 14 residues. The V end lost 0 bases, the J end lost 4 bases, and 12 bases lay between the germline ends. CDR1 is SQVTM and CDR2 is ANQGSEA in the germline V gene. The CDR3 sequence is CSVEDLAQPYGYTF. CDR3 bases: TGCAGCGTTGAAGATCTCGCACAGCCCTATGGCTACACCTTC.

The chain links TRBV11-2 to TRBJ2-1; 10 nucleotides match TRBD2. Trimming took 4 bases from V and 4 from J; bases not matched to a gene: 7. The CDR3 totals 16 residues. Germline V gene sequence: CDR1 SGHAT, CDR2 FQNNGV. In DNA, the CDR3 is TGTGCCAGCAGCTCCAGGACTAGCGGCAGATACAATGAGCAGTTCTTC. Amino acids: CASSSRTSGRYNEQFF.

CDR3 residues: CASSLASSGRTDTQYF. The CDR3 coding sequence is TGTGCCAGCAGCTTAGCAAGTAGCGGGAGAACAGATACGCAGTATTTT. The chain is built from TRBV7-8 and TRBJ2-3, with TRBD2 matching over 9 bases. Trimming cost V 0 bases and J 3 bases; bases outside gene matches: 4. The germline V gene encodes CDR1 SGHVS and CDR2 FQNEAQ. The CDR3 is made up of 16 amino acids.